This TCR beta chain stems from a study of T cell responses to AZD1222 COVID-19 vaccine. To note about this clone: Its cognate antigen is unknown.

TCRdb keeps only in-frame clones here, not all; method: immunoSEQ multiplex PCR. This table has around 100,000 clones, over 75% appearing once. General study points: Clonal diversity was possibly underestimated, and white British individuals and females predominated among donors. Rises in breadth and depth of Spike-specific TCRs came after two AZD1222 doses. Researchers report vaccine-associated CD4 TCRs spanning spike, with dominance at 160-218 and 743-854.

The germline V gene encodes CDR1 MNHEY and CDR2 SVGEGT. The CDR3 length is 16 residues. Trimming removed 2 bases at V and 1 base at J, with 14 bases between. The TCR originated in an adult in good health. The sequences come from peripheral blood, collected on day 0 of AZD1222 vaccination. The V gene is TRBV6-2 or TRBV6-3, the J gene TRBJ1-1; TRBD1 is a possible D gene (5 bases). The CDR3 is CASSYTRMTANTEAFF. The CDR3 DNA is TGTGCCAGCAGTTACACCAGAATGACAGCGAACACTGAAGCTTTCTTT.